The clone carrying this TCR beta chain came up many times. Its antigen is unidentified. The V gene's germline CDR1 is SEHNR and CDR2 FQNEAQ (reference sequence). This CDR3 is 15 amino acids long. V was trimmed by 5 bases and J by 0 bases, leaving 13 bases between them. TCRdb fed the 5' RACE reads into MiXCR, producing one record per CDR3 protein. The sample shows 36,000 or so distinct CDR3 sequences, 4% to 6% of them seen only once. As to time point: sample taken at primary tumor resection. The input material, whole RNA from tumor, nontumor lung or frozen PBMC, was sequenced unsorted. This sample stems from a study of spatial heterogeneity in lung cancer. The study, taken as a whole, reports: In blood, ubiquitous expanded tumor TCRs appeared more at resection than follow-up.

The input for sequencing was PBMCs, taken at surgery. The chain employs TRBV7-9 and TRBJ1-1; D may be TRBD1 (5 bases). This sequence originates from a female donor with early-stage non-small cell lung cancer. CDR3 loop: CASSPRGNMNTEAFF. For the CDR3, the DNA is TGTGCCAGCAGCCCCCGGGGGAACATGAACACTGAAGCTTTCTTT. The entire variable domain, with the rest obtained from reference TRBV7-9 and TRBJ1-1, is as follows: DTGVSQNPRHKITKRGQNVTFRCDPISEHNRLYWYRQTLGQGPEFLTYFQNEAQLEKSRLLSDRFSAERPKGSFSTLEIQRTEQGDSAMYLCASSPRGNMNTEAFFGQGTRLTVV.